The clone carrying this T cell receptor (beta chain) was recorded a few times. The antigen remains unidentified. The data originate from a study of identical twins. General study results and limits: Twins' surplus sharing was weaker for beta out-of-frame sequences.

V lost 2 bases, J lost 9 bases, and 5 bases stayed unmatched. The CDR3 is made up of 14 amino acids. Germline-derived CDR1 and CDR2 are MNHEY and SVGAGI. MiXCR, run by TCRdb on the 5' RACE reads, gives a single entry per CDR3 protein. In the table there are around 690,000 distinct CDR3 sequences, around 21% of which are singletons. These same data were also listed under a study on T cells expressing NK-cell markers.

V and J are TRBV6-5 and TRBJ2-1; TRBD1 aligns across 9 bases. The specimen was PBMCs. The sequence came from a woman aged 18-29 years in good health. The CDR3 sequence: CASSYRDRGSEQFF. DNA of the CDR3: TGTGCCAGCAGTTACCGAGACAGGGGGAGTGAGCAGTTCTTC.